Listed below are T cell receptor beta chains from one sample, sequenced in a study of Ad26.COV2.S vaccination and SARS-CoV-2 variants. Sequenced by immunoSEQ multiplex PCR; TCRdb stores in-frame clones only, minus some. The table records over 400,000 clones, about 90% of them present only once. This sample comprised peripheral blood, obtained in a trial of Ad26.COV2.S vaccine versus placebo. These receptors were taken from a person aged 18-65 years who received the Ad26.COV2.S COVID-19 vaccine or a placebo. CDR3s include the opening cysteine and the closing phenylalanine or tryptophan. The order of the fields is CDR3 length, clone size, D gene, J gene, V gene, CDR3 protein, CDR3 DNA. A D gene is named only where the DNA matches it firmly. Clone size appears in some rows only: once, few, many, or a class for an expanded clone.

cdr3_length: 13; clone_size: -; d_call: -; j_call: TRBJ2-7; v_call: TRBV5-4; cdr3_aa: CASSPGSSYEQYF; cdr3_nt: TGTGCCAGCAGCCCGGGATCCTCCTACGAGCAGTACTTC
cdr3_length: 14; clone_size: -; d_call: -; j_call: TRBJ2-5; v_call: TRBV11-1; cdr3_aa: CASSSQPGVETQYF; cdr3_nt: TGTGCCAGCAGCTCCCAGCCGGGGGTCGAGACCCAGTACTTC
cdr3_length: 14; clone_size: once; d_call: -; j_call: TRBJ1-5; v_call: TRBV28; cdr3_aa: CASSLLASNQPQHF; cdr3_nt: TGTGCCAGCAGTTTATTAGCCAGCAATCAGCCCCAGCATTTT
cdr3_length: 15; clone_size: -; d_call: -; j_call: TRBJ2-7; v_call: TRBV5-6; cdr3_aa: CASNKQRDGSYEQYF; cdr3_nt: TGTGCCAGCAACAAACAACGGGATGGGTCCTACGAGCAGTACTTC
cdr3_length: 17; clone_size: -; d_call: TRBD2; j_call: TRBJ2-5; v_call: TRBV5-1; cdr3_aa: CASSVPLAGGFQETQYF; cdr3_nt: TGCGCCAGCAGCGTCCCACTAGCGGGAGGGTTTCAAGAGACCCAGTACTTC
cdr3_length: 15; clone_size: once; d_call: -; j_call: TRBJ2-5; v_call: TRBV7-9; cdr3_aa: CASSSQGSYQETQYF; cdr3_nt: TGTGCCAGCAGCTCTCAGGGCTCGTACCAAGAGACCCAGTACTTC
cdr3_length: 14; clone_size: -; d_call: TRBD1; j_call: TRBJ1-2; v_call: TRBV6-5; cdr3_aa: CASSNRGISYGYTF; cdr3_nt: TGTGCCAGCAGTAACAGGGGAATAAGCTATGGCTACACCTTC
cdr3_length: 11; clone_size: -; d_call: -; j_call: TRBJ1-2; v_call: TRBV18; cdr3_aa: CASSPGYGYTF; cdr3_nt: TGTGCCAGCTCACCAGGGTATGGCTACACCTTC
cdr3_length: 15; clone_size: -; d_call: TRBD1; j_call: TRBJ1-4; v_call: TRBV5-1; cdr3_aa: CASSLGDRGNEKLFF; cdr3_nt: TGCGCCAGCAGCTTGGGGGACAGGGGGAATGAAAAACTGTTTTTT
cdr3_length: 20; clone_size: -; d_call: -; j_call: TRBJ2-4; v_call: TRBV7-3; cdr3_aa: CASSLTGSGHQRGAKNIQYF; cdr3_nt: TGTGCCAGCAGCTTAACGGGTTCCGGACACCAACGGGGGGCCAAAAACATTCAGTACTTC
cdr3_length: 14; clone_size: -; d_call: -; j_call: TRBJ2-7; v_call: TRBV7-9; cdr3_aa: CASSLEAARYEQYF; cdr3_nt: TGTGCCAGCAGCTTAGAAGCTGCGCGGTACGAGCAGTACTTC
cdr3_length: 14; clone_size: -; d_call: -; j_call: TRBJ2-2; v_call: TRBV7-8; cdr3_aa: CASSLVVNTGELFF; cdr3_nt: TGTGCCAGCAGCTTAGTGGTAAACACCGGGGAGCTGTTTTTT
cdr3_length: 15; clone_size: -; d_call: -; j_call: TRBJ1-4; v_call: TRBV19; cdr3_aa: CASSSQDRSNEKLFF; cdr3_nt: TGTGCCAGTAGTTCTCAGGACAGATCTAATGAAAAACTGTTTTTT
cdr3_length: 14; clone_size: -; d_call: TRBD1; j_call: TRBJ2-3; v_call: TRBV24-1; cdr3_aa: CATSGQVSTDTQYF; cdr3_nt: TGTGCCACCAGCGGACAGGTCAGCACAGATACGCAGTATTTT
cdr3_length: 12; clone_size: -; d_call: -; j_call: TRBJ2-1; v_call: TRBV2; cdr3_aa: CASSPVVDEQFF; cdr3_nt: TGTGCCAGCTCCCCAGTGGTTGATGAGCAGTTCTTC
cdr3_length: 12; clone_size: -; d_call: -; j_call: TRBJ2-7; v_call: TRBV18; cdr3_aa: CASSPETSEQYF; cdr3_nt: TGTGCCAGCTCACCGGAGACTAGCGAGCAGTACTTC
cdr3_length: 13; clone_size: -; d_call: -; j_call: TRBJ2-3; v_call: TRBV6-2/TRBV6-3; cdr3_aa: CASSYRFTDTQYF; cdr3_nt: TGTGCCAGCAGTTATAGGTTCACAGATACGCAGTATTTT
cdr3_length: 13; clone_size: -; d_call: -; j_call: TRBJ2-2; v_call: TRBV7-3; cdr3_aa: CASSSDNTGELFF; cdr3_nt: TGTGCCAGCAGCTCGGACAACACCGGGGAGCTGTTTTTT
cdr3_length: 15; clone_size: -; d_call: -; j_call: TRBJ2-7; v_call: TRBV4-1; cdr3_aa: CASSLNVDSSYEQYF; cdr3_nt: TGCGCCAGCAGCCTCAATGTCGACAGCTCCTACGAGCAGTACTTC
cdr3_length: 16; clone_size: -; d_call: -; j_call: TRBJ1-3; v_call: TRBV18; cdr3_aa: CASSPVVLSSGNTIYF; cdr3_nt: TGTGCCAGCTCACCAGTGGTCTTGAGCTCTGGAAACACCATATATTTT
cdr3_length: 11; clone_size: once; d_call: -; j_call: TRBJ2-7; v_call: TRBV12-3/TRBV12-4; cdr3_aa: CASGPSYEQYF; cdr3_nt: TGTGCCAGCGGGCCAAGCTACGAGCAGTACTTC
cdr3_length: 15; clone_size: -; d_call: TRBD2; j_call: TRBJ2-7; v_call: TRBV5-6; cdr3_aa: CASSRPGLRDYEQYF; cdr3_nt: TGTGCCAGCAGCCGGCCGGGACTACGTGACTACGAGCAGTACTTC
cdr3_length: 14; clone_size: -; d_call: -; j_call: TRBJ2-2; v_call: TRBV19; cdr3_aa: CASTRAQNTGELFF; cdr3_nt: TGTGCCAGCACCCGAGCCCAGAACACCGGGGAGCTGTTTTTT
cdr3_length: 16; clone_size: -; d_call: TRBD2; j_call: TRBJ2-3; v_call: TRBV7-6; cdr3_aa: CASSLGTSGSSDTQYF; cdr3_nt: TGTGCCAGCAGCTTGGGGACTAGCGGGAGCTCAGATACGCAGTATTTT
cdr3_length: 14; clone_size: -; d_call: -; j_call: TRBJ1-1; v_call: TRBV11-2; cdr3_aa: CASSLVLLNTEAFF; cdr3_nt: TGTGCCAGCAGCTTAGTACTCCTGAACACTGAAGCTTTCTTT
cdr3_length: 13; clone_size: -; d_call: TRBD1; j_call: TRBJ2-7; v_call: TRBV6-6; cdr3_aa: CASRPGQTYEQYF; cdr3_nt: TGTGCCAGTCGACCGGGACAGACCTACGAGCAGTACTTC
cdr3_length: 14; clone_size: -; d_call: -; j_call: TRBJ2-3; v_call: TRBV7-2; cdr3_aa: CASSWAASTDTQYF; cdr3_nt: TGTGCCAGCAGCTGGGCAGCAAGCACAGATACGCAGTATTTT
cdr3_length: 15; clone_size: -; d_call: -; j_call: TRBJ1-4; v_call: TRBV10-3; cdr3_aa: CASAPEGGVDEKLFF; cdr3_nt: TGTGCCAGCGCTCCTGAAGGTGGGGTGGATGAAAAACTGTTTTTT
cdr3_length: 15; clone_size: -; d_call: -; j_call: TRBJ2-3; v_call: TRBV28; cdr3_aa: CASSLSGQLTDTQYF; cdr3_nt: TGTGCCAGCAGTTTGTCGGGACAACTCACAGATACGCAGTATTTT
cdr3_length: 13; clone_size: -; d_call: -; j_call: TRBJ2-7; v_call: TRBV6-6; cdr3_aa: CASRLGNSYEQYF; cdr3_nt: TGTGCCAGCAGGCTCGGGAACTCCTACGAGCAGTACTTC
cdr3_length: 15; clone_size: few; d_call: -; j_call: TRBJ2-7; v_call: TRBV5-4; cdr3_aa: CASSRRTVSTYEQYF; cdr3_nt: TGTGCCAGCAGCCGCCGGACAGTTAGTACCTACGAGCAGTACTTC
cdr3_length: 14; clone_size: -; d_call: TRBD1; j_call: TRBJ1-2; v_call: TRBV27; cdr3_aa: CASSYGGGHYGYTF; cdr3_nt: TGTGCCAGCAGCTATGGAGGGGGCCACTATGGCTACACCTTC
cdr3_length: 15; clone_size: -; d_call: TRBD1; j_call: TRBJ1-3; v_call: TRBV25-1; cdr3_aa: CASRDRGFSGNTIYF; cdr3_nt: TGTGCCAGCAGGGACAGGGGCTTCTCTGGAAACACCATATATTTT
cdr3_length: 14; clone_size: -; d_call: TRBD2; j_call: TRBJ2-7; v_call: TRBV27; cdr3_aa: CASSFSSGRVEQYF; cdr3_nt: TGTGCCAGCAGTTTTTCTAGCGGTCGAGTCGAGCAGTACTTC
cdr3_length: 17; clone_size: -; d_call: -; j_call: TRBJ2-1; v_call: TRBV19; cdr3_aa: CASSSMWRGHPSNEQFF; cdr3_nt: TGTGCCAGTAGTTCGATGTGGAGGGGCCATCCCTCTAATGAGCAGTTCTTC
cdr3_length: 15; clone_size: -; d_call: TRBD1; j_call: TRBJ1-5; v_call: TRBV6-1; cdr3_aa: CASSELTGGPQPQHF; cdr3_nt: TGTGCCAGCAGTGAACTAACAGGGGGCCCTCAGCCCCAGCATTTT
cdr3_length: 15; clone_size: -; d_call: -; j_call: TRBJ2-7; v_call: TRBV13; cdr3_aa: CASSLGRGGSYEQYF; cdr3_nt: TGTGCCAGCAGCTTAGGCCGGGGCGGTTCCTACGAGCAGTACTTC
cdr3_length: 16; clone_size: -; d_call: TRBD2; j_call: TRBJ2-1; v_call: TRBV5-8; cdr3_aa: CASSLRTSVSYNEQFF; cdr3_nt: TGTGCCAGCAGCTTGCGCACTAGCGTATCCTACAATGAGCAGTTCTTC
cdr3_length: 17; clone_size: -; d_call: -; j_call: TRBJ2-2; v_call: TRBV6-2/TRBV6-3; cdr3_aa: CASSYSVGSPNTGELFF; cdr3_nt: TGTGCCAGCAGTTACTCTGTAGGGTCGCCGAACACCGGGGAGCTGTTTTTT
cdr3_length: 16; clone_size: -; d_call: TRBD1; j_call: TRBJ2-1; v_call: TRBV5-1; cdr3_aa: CASSSPGQSSYNEQFF; cdr3_nt: TGCGCCAGCAGCTCTCCGGGACAGAGCTCCTACAATGAGCAGTTCTTC
cdr3_length: 17; clone_size: -; d_call: -; j_call: TRBJ2-2; v_call: TRBV27; cdr3_aa: CASSFRLTSVDTGELFF; cdr3_nt: TGTGCCAGCAGTTTTCGGCTCACTAGTGTTGACACCGGGGAGCTGTTTTTT
cdr3_length: 16; clone_size: -; d_call: TRBD1; j_call: TRBJ2-7; v_call: TRBV24-1; cdr3_aa: CATSDPPGQGTGEQYF; cdr3_nt: TGTGCCACCAGTGATCCACCGGGACAGGGCACAGGAGAGCAGTACTTC
cdr3_length: 15; clone_size: -; d_call: TRBD1; j_call: TRBJ2-1; v_call: TRBV11-2; cdr3_aa: CASSFDRGAYNEQFF; cdr3_nt: TGTGCCAGCAGCTTCGACAGGGGCGCCTACAATGAGCAGTTCTTC
cdr3_length: 14; clone_size: -; d_call: -; j_call: TRBJ2-7; v_call: TRBV6-1; cdr3_aa: CASSEEWNSYEQYF; cdr3_nt: TGTGCCAGCAGTGAAGAATGGAACAGCTACGAGCAGTACTTC